Below are 30 T cell receptor beta chains sequenced from a single sample in a study of cytomegalovirus exposure and HLA in healthy donors. Primers for the PCR totalled 60 Vbeta and 13 Jbeta. Method: immunoSEQ multiplex PCR; TCRdb's copy keeps in-frame clones and lacks some. The table includes some 140,000 clones, 73% detected once. Sequenced material: PBMCs. The receptors shown here come from a woman aged 40 to 49 in good health and CMV-seronegative.

The J gene is TRBJ1-1, the V gene TRBV11-3; a weak D match, TRBD1 (6 bases). The length of the CDR3 is 13 residues. Trimming removed 6 bases at V and 2 bases at J, with 10 bases between. The germline V gene has CDR1 SGHNT and CDR2 YENEEA. The CDR3 here is CASSTDSNTEAFF. In DNA form, the CDR3 reads TGTGCCAGCAGTACGGACAGTAACACTGAAGCTTTCTTT. The whole variable domain, filled in from reference TRBV11-3 and TRBJ1-1, reads EAGVVQSPRYKIIEKKQPVAFWCNPISGHNTLYWYLQNLGQGPELLIRYENEEAVDDSQLPKDRFSAERLKGVDSTLKIQPAELGDSAVYLCASSTDSNTEAFFGQGTRLTVV.

The chain carries TRBV2 and TRBJ2-2; D is unclear. Trimming shortened V by 4 bases and J by 7 bases, and 4 bases separated the two germline ends. The length of the CDR3 is 11 residues. Germline V gives CDR1 SNHLY, CDR2 FYNNEI. CDR3 sequence reads: CASSGVGELFF. The CDR3 coding sequence is TGTGCCAGCAGTGGAGTCGGGGAGCTGTTTTTT.

This chain links TRBV6-1 with TRBJ2-7, with 11 bases aligning to TRBD1. The germline CDR1 and CDR2 sequences are MNHNS and SASEGT. The trim removed 5 bases at V and 4 bases at J, leaving 4 bases unmatched. The CDR3 has 14 residues. DNA for the CDR3: TGTGCCAGCAGTCAGGGGGACAGGGGGTACGAGCAGTACTTC. This translates into CASSQGDRGYEQYF.

This clone came up once. J is TRBJ2-1 and V is TRBV5-1; TRBD2 matches at 14 bases. The V gene end was trimmed by 3 bases and the J gene end by 4 bases; junction bases not matched to a gene: 9. This CDR3 has 18 amino acids. From germline, CDR1 is SGHRS and CDR2 YFSETQ. This chain's CDR3 is CASSSTTSGGAVYNEQFF. CDR3 DNA: TGCGCCAGCAGCTCCACGACTAGCGGGGGGGCTGTTTACAATGAGCAGTTCTTC. Based on the CDR3 plus reference TRBV5-1 and TRBJ2-1, the full variable domain is KAGVTQTPRYLIKTRGQQVTLSCSPISGHRSVSWYQQTPGQGLQFLFEYFSETQRNKGNFPGRFSGRQFSNSRSEMNVSTLELGDSALYLCASSSTTSGGAVYNEQFFGPGTRLTVL.

The rearrangement uses TRBV28 and TRBJ2-1, with D possibly TRBD1 on 6 matching bases. This CDR3 is built from 13 residues. From germline, CDR1 is MDHEN and CDR2 SYDVKM. Trimming removed 1 base at V and 13 bases at J, with 14 bases between. The chain's CDR3 is CASSLFRDNPQFF. CDR3 bases: TGTGCCAGCAGTTTATTCCGGGACAACCCCCAGTTCTTC.

This chain uses TRBV19 with TRBJ1-5; tentatively, D is TRBD1 (6 bases). CDR1 is LNHDA, CDR2 SQIVND, per germline (reference sequence). This CDR3 has 17 residues. The V gene lost 0 bases and the J gene lost 4 bases, with 16 bases spanning the gap. CDR3 nucleotide sequence: TGTGCCAGTAGTATAGATAGAGGACAGCCCCGGAATCAGCCCCAGCATTTT. Protein product: CASSIDRGQPRNQPQHF.

This clone has a single count. The genes are TRBV6-6 and TRBJ1-2, with TRBD1 as a possible D gene (6 bases). The V end lost 6 bases, the J end lost 4 bases, and 18 bases lay between the germline ends. The CDR3 contains 15 residues. Looked up from germline, CDR1 is MNHNY and CDR2 is SVGAGI (reference sequence). The chain's CDR3 is CASSPTGSPSYGYTF. CDR3 sequence (DNA): TGTGCCAGCAGCCCCACAGGGAGTCCTTCCTATGGCTACACCTTC.

V and J are TRBV6-6 and TRBJ1-2; D is ambiguous. This CDR3 contains 12 residues. V was trimmed by 2 bases and J by 8 bases, leaving 9 bases between them. The germline CDR1 and CDR2 sequences are MNHNY and SVGAGI (reference sequence). The DNA of the CDR3 is TGTGCCAGCAGTTACGTTGACGGGGGCTACACCTTC. Its protein is CASSYVDGGYTF.

The chain uses TRBV18 and TRBJ2-5, with unresolved D. Germline CDR1 reads KGHSH; CDR2 reads LQKENI. The CDR3 totals 12 residues. V was trimmed by 5 bases and J by 0 bases, leaving 4 bases between them. The CDR3 reads CASSSDQETQYF. Written as DNA, the CDR3 is TGTGCCAGCTCAAGCGACCAAGAGACCCAGTACTTC.

This clone was observed a few times. V is TRBV13 and J is TRBJ2-7; D unresolved. The germline gives CDR1 PRHDT, CDR2 FYEKMQ (reference sequence). The CDR3 length is 13 residues. Trimming stripped 4 bases from V and 4 bases from J, with 11 bases between. The CDR3 DNA is TGTGCCAGCAGCTCCTCGGGTGTGTACGAGCAGTACTTC. Its translation is CASSSSGVYEQYF.

This clone has only one observation. The chain joins TRBV4-1 to TRBJ1-5; the D gene is possibly TRBD1 (5 bases). The CDR3 loop spans 18 amino acids. The germline V gene encodes CDR1 MGHRA and CDR2 YSYEKL. Trimming stripped 2 bases from V and 7 bases from J, with 24 bases between. The chain's CDR3 is CASSQIDSLGRERQPQHF. CDR3 sequence (DNA): TGCGCCAGCAGCCAAATCGACAGCTTAGGCCGGGAGCGGCAGCCCCAGCATTTT.

The chain employs TRBV6-5 and TRBJ2-5; 15 bases align to TRBD2. Germline-derived CDR1 and CDR2 are MNHEY and SVGAGI. The CDR3 is 15 residues long. With V trimmed by 5 bases and J by 2 bases, 0 bases remained unmatched. CDR3 region: CASSGLAGGQETQYF. CDR3 coding DNA: TGTGCCAGCAGTGGACTAGCGGGGGGGCAAGAGACCCAGTACTTC.

This rearrangement joins TRBV7-3 to TRBJ2-1, with 7 bases matching TRBD2. This CDR3 is built from 14 residues. The germline gives CDR1 SGHTA, CDR2 FQGTGA. The ends lost 1 base at V and 10 bases at J; junction bases unmatched: 7. For the CDR3, the DNA is TGTGCCAGCAGCTTAAGGGGCGGGGGTGGCGAGCAGTTCTTC. Protein: CASSLRGGGGEQFF.

The rearrangement links TRBV4-2 to TRBJ1-2; D remains ambiguous. Trimming shortened V by 4 bases and J by 4 bases, and 22 bases separated the two germline ends. The CDR3 loop spans 17 amino acids. Germline loops: CDR1 LGHNA, CDR2 YNFKEQ. The CDR3 here is CASSPPTALQAGYGYTF. CDR3 in DNA: TGTGCCAGCAGCCCTCCAACGGCTTTACAAGCAGGCTATGGCTACACCTTC.

The chain joins TRBV18 to TRBJ2-2; D might be TRBD1 (7 bases). V was pared by 3 bases and J by 5 bases, with 16 bases between. The CDR3 sequence is 16 residues long. Germline V gene data show CDR1 as KGHSH and CDR2 as LQKENI. CDR3 residues: CASSPRDSGGTGELFF. In DNA, the CDR3 is TGTGCCAGCTCACCCAGGGACAGCGGAGGGACCGGGGAGCTGTTTTTT.

V and J are TRBV4-2 and TRBJ1-2; D is perhaps TRBD1 (5 bases). This CDR3 comprises 16 residues. Germline CDR1 is LGHNA and CDR2 is YNFKEQ. The V gene lost 0 bases and the J gene lost 1 base, with 12 bases spanning the gap. In DNA form, the CDR3 reads TGTGCCAGCAGCCAAGACGCCAGGGAAGATAACTATGGCTACACCTTC. This gives the protein CASSQDAREDNYGYTF.

This chain joins TRBV4-3 and TRBJ1-1; D is unclear. The CDR3 covers 14 residues. CDR1 is LGHNA and CDR2 is YSLEER in the germline V gene. Trimming removed 2 bases from V and 4 bases from J, with 11 bases in between. The CDR3 DNA sequence: TGCGCCAGCAGCCAAACGGGATTCTTCACTGAAGCTTTCTTT. It translates to CASSQTGFFTEAFF.

The chain has TRBV11-1 and TRBJ1-1, with D unclear. CDR3 size: 13 residues. The ends were cut back, 5 bases at V and 6 bases at J, with 13 bases in the middle. CDR1 and CDR2 (germline): SGHAT, FQDESV (reference sequence). The DNA of the CDR3 is TGTGCCAGCAGCACATACAACCGCCCTGAAGCTTTCTTT. Translation: CASSTYNRPEAFF.

The chain employs TRBV19 and TRBJ2-2, with 8 bases that match TRBD2. The CDR3 sequence is 16 residues long. V gave up 6 bases and J gave up 0 bases; unmatched junction bases: 6. CDR1 and CDR2 from the germline V gene are LNHDA and SQIVND (reference sequence). CDR3: CASRQRGISNTGELFF. As DNA, the CDR3 is TGTGCCAGTAGGCAGCGGGGGATCTCGAACACCGGGGAGCTGTTTTTT.

This clone came up a few times. The chain is built from TRBV5-1 and TRBJ1-2; 11 nucleotides match TRBD1. Germline trimming cut 0 bases from V and 0 bases from J; bases unmatched to any gene: 4. Germline assignment: CDR1 SGHRS and CDR2 YFSETQ. The CDR3 is 17 amino acids. CDR3 region: CASSLADRGRSNYGYTF. The CDR3 nucleotides read TGCGCCAGCAGCTTGGCGGACAGGGGGCGATCTAACTATGGCTACACCTTC.

The genes are TRBV10-3 and TRBJ1-1; D not resolved. CDR1 is ENHRY and CDR2 is SYGVKD in the germline V gene. V gave up 4 bases and J gave up 1 base, with 10 bases separating them. This CDR3 has 14 amino acids. The CDR3 DNA reads TGTGCCATCAGTGTGAGAGCCGAGAACACTGAAGCTTTCTTT. Translating gives CAISVRAENTEAFF.

The J gene is TRBJ1-5, the V gene TRBV6-1; D is undetermined. Trimming took off 5 bases at V and 9 bases at J, with 17 bases between the two ends. The CDR3 is 14 residues long. CDR1 and CDR2 from the germline V gene are MNHNS and SASEGT. The CDR3 bases are TGTGCCAGCAGTTCATCAGCGTCCGACCCGCCCCAGCATTTT. Residues: CASSSSASDPPQHF.

The genes are TRBV9 and TRBJ2-7, with D possibly matching TRBD1 (6 bases). The length of the CDR3 is 15 residues. In germline, CDR1 is SGDLS, CDR2 YYNGEE. V lost 3 bases, J lost 3 bases, and 16 bases lay in between. The DNA of the CDR3 is TGTGCCAGCAGCGCCAACCCGGACAGTAACTACGAGCAGTACTTC. Translating gives CASSANPDSNYEQYF. Full variable domain (outside the CDR3, taken from reference TRBV9 and TRBJ2-7): DSGVTQTPKHLITATGQRVTLRCSPRSGDLSVYWYQQSLDQGLQFLIQYYNGEERAKGNILERFSAQQFPDLHSELNLSSLELGDSALYFCASSANPDSNYEQYFGPGTRLTVT.

As DNA, the CDR3 is TGCGCCAGCAGCCATTCTAGCGGGGTCTCCTACGAGCAGTACTTC. Translation gives CASSHSSGVSYEQYF. The chain recombines TRBV4-1 with TRBJ2-7, with TRBD2 matching 9 bases. The germline V gene has CDR1 MGHRA and CDR2 YSYEKL. After removal of 3 bases from V and 0 bases from J, the junction contained 3 bases not matched to a gene. The CDR3 loop spans 15 amino acids.

The J gene is TRBJ2-2, the V gene TRBV10-3; 15 bases are shared with TRBD2. V lost 8 bases to trimming and J lost 5 bases; unmatched junction nucleotides: 6. Germline CDR1 reads ENHRY; CDR2 reads SYGVKD. This CDR3 comprises 16 residues. In nucleotides, the CDR3 is TGTGCCATCGGGCCAGGGACTAGCGGGGGGACCGGGGAGCTGTTTTTT. It translates to CAIGPGTSGGTGELFF.

The chain employs TRBV25-1 and TRBJ1-2, with D uncertain. Germline loops: CDR1 MGHDK, CDR2 SYGVNS. The CDR3 spans 12 residues. Trimming cost V 5 bases and J 3 bases, with 7 bases left between them. The CDR3 DNA is TGTGCCAGCAGTCACGGTCACTATGGCTACACCTTC. Translating gives CASSHGHYGYTF.

The rearrangement uses TRBV7-2 and TRBJ2-1; 8 nucleotides line up with TRBD1. This CDR3 spans 14 amino acids. V lost 5 bases, J lost 4 bases, and 4 bases stayed unmatched. Germline CDR1 SGHTA, CDR2 FQGNSA. This chain's CDR3 is CASSGQGGYNEQFF. CDR3 nucleotides: TGTGCCAGCAGCGGACAGGGCGGGTACAATGAGCAGTTCTTC.

V usage is TRBV7-8 and J usage is TRBJ2-1; a weak D match, TRBD1 (5 bases). Germline lookup yields CDR1 SGHVS and CDR2 FQNEAQ. Trimming stripped 5 bases from V and 0 bases from J, with 11 bases between. The CDR3 covers 15 residues. The DNA of the CDR3 is TGTGCCAGCAGCCCGGACATCTACTCCTACAATGAGCAGTTCTTC. It specifies CASSPDIYSYNEQFF.

The chain is built from TRBV11-2 and TRBJ1-1, with D hard to call. Deletions cut 0 bases from V and 4 bases from J, with 12 bases between. Germline V gene data show CDR1 as SGHAT and CDR2 as FQNNGV. This CDR3 contains 15 residues. CDR3 coding DNA: TGTGCCAGCAGCTTAGATCCGGGTTGGATCACTGAAGCTTTCTTT. Its translation: CASSLDPGWITEAFF.

The V gene is TRBV10-3, the J gene TRBJ1-5, with a possible D match to TRBD1 (6 bases). The germline V and J ends were trimmed by 6 bases and 5 bases, with 11 bases remaining between them. The CDR3 extends over 13 amino acids. Germline CDR1 reads ENHRY; CDR2 reads SYGVKD. The CDR3 nucleotides read TGTGCCATCAGCGGCTCAGGGGATCAGCCCCAGCATTTT. Its translation is CAISGSGDQPQHF.